The rows below give T cell receptor beta chains drawn from one sample of a study of technical replicates of blood from a handful of donors. Sequencing was performed with immunoSEQ multiplex PCR; in TCRdb, only in-frame clones are kept and a portion is missing. The sample carries fewer than 85,000 clones, around 94% recorded once. The sequenced material came from T cells isolated from PBMCs. The receptors come from a human donor in good health. Each CDR3 is given with its conserved first and last residue. The D gene is left open where the match is weak. Clone size is not always given. Where it is, it says once, few, many or a class for expanded clones.

v_call	clone_size	d_call	j_call	cdr3_nt	cdr3_aa
TRBV9	-	TRBD1	TRBJ2-1	TGTGCCAGCAGCCCGCGACAGGGCGAATACAATGAGCAGTTCTTC	CASSPRQGEYNEQFF
TRBV5-5	-	-	TRBJ2-7	TGTGCCAGCAGCTTGGCCGCAGGTACCCACGAGCAGTACTTC	CASSLAAGTHEQYF
TRBV28	-	-	TRBJ1-4	TGTGCCAGCAGTACAGGGCCTACGCGGGAAAAACTGTTTTTT	CASSTGPTREKLFF
TRBV5-1	-	TRBD1	TRBJ2-7	TGCGCCAGCAGCTTGGAGGGACAGGGTGGCGAGCAGTACTTC	CASSLEGQGGEQYF
TRBV2	-	-	TRBJ1-3	TGTGCCAGCAAGGCGGGGCCGCTTGGAAACACCATATATTTT	CASKAGPLGNTIYF
TRBV9	-	-	TRBJ2-5	TGTGCCAGCAGCACTGAGACAGGGCGGGGAGAGACCCAGTACTTC	CASSTETGRGETQYF
TRBV7-9	few	-	TRBJ1-1	TGTGCCAGCAGCTTAGCCTCGGGGTGGACTGAAGCTTTCTTT	CASSLASGWTEAFF
TRBV5-5	once	TRBD1	TRBJ1-5	TGTGCCAGCAGCCCGGGACAGGGCGACAATCAGCCCCAGCATTTT	CASSPGQGDNQPQHF
TRBV7-9	-	-	TRBJ2-6	TGTGCCAGCAGTCATTCGGGGTCTTACTCTGGGGCCAACGTCCTGACTTTC	CASSHSGSYSGANVLTF
TRBV2	once	TRBD2	TRBJ2-1	TGTGCCAGCAGTTCAAGCGGGAATACCTACAATGAGCAGTTCTTC	CASSSSGNTYNEQFF
TRBV5-5	-	TRBD1	TRBJ2-7	TGTGCCAGCAGCTTCCGGGACAGGGCCTTTCTCCTTCCCTACGAGCAGTACTTC	CASSFRDRAFLLPYEQYF
TRBV9	-	TRBD2	TRBJ2-1	TGTGCCAGCAGCGTAACCGGGACTAGACACAATGAGCAGTTCTTC	CASSVTGTRHNEQFF
TRBV6-8	-	-	TRBJ1-5	TGTGCCAGCAGACCCATAACCGCAACAGGGATTGAACAGCCCCAGCATTTT	CASRPITATGIEQPQHF
TRBV4-1	-	-	TRBJ2-7	TGCGCCAGCAGCCAAGTAACCCGTGTCAGGCAGGGATCCTACGAGCAGTACTTC	CASSQVTRVRQGSYEQYF
TRBV18	-	TRBD1	TRBJ2-1	TGTGCCAGCTCACCGCAGACAGGGCGCGGGTACAATGAGCAGTTCTTC	CASSPQTGRGYNEQFF
TRBV4-1	-	-	TRBJ1-2	TGCGCCAGCAGCCAATTAACAGGATACTATGGCTACACCTTC	CASSQLTGYYGYTF
TRBV7-9	-	TRBD2	TRBJ2-1	TGTGCCAGCAGCTTCGGGACTAGCGGCAATGAGCAGTTCTTC	CASSFGTSGNEQFF
TRBV5-1	-	TRBD2	TRBJ2-5	TGCGCCAGCAGCTACGCGGGAGATACAGAGACCCAGTACTTC	CASSYAGDTETQYF
TRBV19	-	-	TRBJ1-2	TGTGCCAGTAGCCCCTACACAGGGTCCTATGGCTACACCTTC	CASSPYTGSYGYTF
TRBV12-2	-	-	TRBJ2-2	TGTGCAAGTCGCTCACGGAAGGGGCGGACCGGGGAGCTGTTTTTT	CASRSRKGRTGELFF
TRBV7-8	-	-	TRBJ2-2	TGTGCCAGCAGTTTACTAGCTCTCGGGGAGCTGTTTTTT	CASSLLALGELFF
TRBV7-8	-	TRBD1	TRBJ1-6	TGTGCCAGCAGCTTCTATATTGCCGGGACAGCTAATTCACCCCTCCACTTT	CASSFYIAGTANSPLHF
TRBV5-8	-	-	TRBJ2-2	TGTGCCAGCAGCCACCTTAGACATGAACTTACCGGGGAGCTGTTTTTT	CASSHLRHELTGELFF
TRBV4-2	-	TRBD1	TRBJ2-7	TGTGCCAGCAGCCAAGGCTTGACAGGGCAGCACGAGCAGTACTTC	CASSQGLTGQHEQYF
TRBV5-1	-	-	TRBJ1-4	TGCGCCAGCAGCCTCCAGGGCGTTGATGAAAAACTGTTTTTT	CASSLQGVDEKLFF
TRBV28	once	-	TRBJ2-4	TGTGCCAGCAGTCCCCGGGGTGACATTCAGTACTTC	CASSPRGDIQYF
TRBV4-1	-	TRBD1	TRBJ2-1	TGCGCCAGCAGCGGCCGGGACAGCAATGAGCAGTTCTTC	CASSGRDSNEQFF
TRBV30	-	-	TRBJ1-2	TGTGCCTGGAGTGTTTCGAACTATGGCTACACCTTC	CAWSVSNYGYTF
TRBV28	-	TRBD1	TRBJ1-4	TGTGCCAGCAGTTTCACAGGGGGGGATGAAAAACTGTTTTTT	CASSFTGGDEKLFF
TRBV15	-	-	TRBJ1-5	TGTGCCACCAGCAGAGAGGCCCCTTTTCAGCCCCAGCATTTT	CATSREAPFQPQHF
TRBV19	once	-	TRBJ1-1	TGTGCCAGTAGCTCGGGACCGGGAGATGAAGCTTTCTTT	CASSSGPGDEAFF
TRBV6-5	-	-	TRBJ2-7	TGTGCCAGCAGTTACTGGACAGATACCTACGAGCAGTACTTC	CASSYWTDTYEQYF
TRBV7-8	few	-	TRBJ1-1	TGTGCCAGCAGAAAGAGCAGGCTGAACACTGAAGCTTTCTTT	CASRKSRLNTEAFF
TRBV18	-	TRBD2	TRBJ2-2	TGTGCCAGCTCACCACGCCCGAATCGGGGGGCCGGGGAGCTGTTTTTT	CASSPRPNRGAGELFF
TRBV7-7	-	-	TRBJ2-7	TGTGCCAGCGGACAGCCTGGACGGCAGTACTTC	CASGQPGRQYF
TRBV27	-	TRBD1	TRBJ1-2	TGTGCCAGCAGAAGACAGGGGGCGGGTTATGGCTACACCTTC	CASRRQGAGYGYTF
TRBV5-1	-	TRBD1	TRBJ2-3	TGCGCCAGCAGCGGGACAGGTTTTGCAGATACGCAGTATTTT	CASSGTGFADTQYF
TRBV20-1	-	-	TRBJ2-7	TGCAGTGCTAGTCTAAGGAGCGAGCAGTACTTC	CSASLRSEQYF
TRBV19	-	TRBD1	TRBJ1-2	TGTGCCAGTACCCCCCTGGGGACAGGGACCTACTATGGCTACACCTTC	CASTPLGTGTYYGYTF
TRBV30	-	-	TRBJ1-1	TGTGCCTGGAGCCCTTCTCCGGGGAACACTGAAGCTTTCTTT	CAWSPSPGNTEAFF
TRBV7-8	-	-	TRBJ1-6	TGTGCCAGCAGGGGCAGAGAGACAGGCGCAGTCTATAATTCACCCCTCCACTTT	CASRGRETGAVYNSPLHF
TRBV9	once	-	TRBJ2-1	TGTGCCAGCAGCGTAGTTAAAGGGGCACAGTTCTTC	CASSVVKGAQFF
TRBV6-5	-	-	TRBJ2-3	TGTGCCAGCAGTTACAACAGGGAGTTATCCGATACGCAGTATTTT	CASSYNRELSDTQYF
TRBV2	-	TRBD2	TRBJ2-5	TGTGCCAGCTCGCCGGGACTAGGCTTTTGGACCCAGTACTTC	CASSPGLGFWTQYF
TRBV27	-	-	TRBJ1-1	TGTGCCAGCAGTTTATCAGGGGGCACTGAAGCTTTCTTT	CASSLSGGTEAFF
TRBV28	-	-	TRBJ1-1	TGTGCCAGCAGTTTCGGGCCGGGAGTGTGGGGTATGAACACTGAAGCTTTCTTT	CASSFGPGVWGMNTEAFF
TRBV5-1	-	TRBD1	TRBJ1-1	TGCGCCAGCAGCGACGACAGGGGCTCGGGTGAAGCTTTCTTT	CASSDDRGSGEAFF
TRBV5-4	-	-	TRBJ2-3	TGTGCCAGCAGCTTGGCTACGGGTGCTCGGGTTTCAGATACGCAGTATTTT	CASSLATGARVSDTQYF
TRBV6-1	once	TRBD2	TRBJ2-7	TGTGCCAGCAGTGAAAAGAGCGGGAGGGCCGCCGAGCAGTACTTC	CASSEKSGRAAEQYF
TRBV28	-	TRBD1	TRBJ2-1	TGTGCCAGCACGGGACGGGACAGCTACAATGAGCAGTTCTTC	CASTGRDSYNEQFF
TRBV25-1	-	TRBD2	TRBJ2-5	TGTGCCAGTAGCAAGCCGGGGGGGGAGACCCAGTACTTC	CASSKPGGETQYF
TRBV7-2	-	-	TRBJ2-7	TGTGCCAGCACCCCGGGGGTTGCCTACGAGCAGTACTTC	CASTPGVAYEQYF
TRBV7-9	-	TRBD1	TRBJ2-5	TGTGCCAGCAGCCCGCGGACAGGGCCAGAGACCCAGTACTTC	CASSPRTGPETQYF
TRBV20-1	-	TRBD1	TRBJ1-2	TGCAGTGCTAGAGGTGGGACAGGGAACACCTTC	CSARGGTGNTF
TRBV7-9	-	-	TRBJ2-5	TGTGCCAGCAGCTATGACAGGTGGCAGACCCAGTACTTC	CASSYDRWQTQYF
TRBV14	-	-	TRBJ1-1	TGTGCCAGCAGCCAAGTTCGGGGGACTGAAGCTTTCTTT	CASSQVRGTEAFF
TRBV2	-	TRBD1	TRBJ2-6	TGTGCCAGCGGGTCCGGGACAGCCTCTGGGGCCAACGTCCTGACTTTC	CASGSGTASGANVLTF
TRBV5-4	-	TRBD1	TRBJ2-7	TGTGCCAGCAGCCAGACAGGACAGGGGGCCTACGAGCAGTACTTC	CASSQTGQGAYEQYF
TRBV6-5	-	-	TRBJ1-6	TGTGCCAGCAGTTACGGCCCAGGATCACCCCTCCACTTT	CASSYGPGSPLHF
TRBV4-1	-	TRBD1	TRBJ1-4	TGCGCCAGCAGCCAAGATGCAGGGGGCGGTAATGAAAAACTGTTTTTT	CASSQDAGGGNEKLFF